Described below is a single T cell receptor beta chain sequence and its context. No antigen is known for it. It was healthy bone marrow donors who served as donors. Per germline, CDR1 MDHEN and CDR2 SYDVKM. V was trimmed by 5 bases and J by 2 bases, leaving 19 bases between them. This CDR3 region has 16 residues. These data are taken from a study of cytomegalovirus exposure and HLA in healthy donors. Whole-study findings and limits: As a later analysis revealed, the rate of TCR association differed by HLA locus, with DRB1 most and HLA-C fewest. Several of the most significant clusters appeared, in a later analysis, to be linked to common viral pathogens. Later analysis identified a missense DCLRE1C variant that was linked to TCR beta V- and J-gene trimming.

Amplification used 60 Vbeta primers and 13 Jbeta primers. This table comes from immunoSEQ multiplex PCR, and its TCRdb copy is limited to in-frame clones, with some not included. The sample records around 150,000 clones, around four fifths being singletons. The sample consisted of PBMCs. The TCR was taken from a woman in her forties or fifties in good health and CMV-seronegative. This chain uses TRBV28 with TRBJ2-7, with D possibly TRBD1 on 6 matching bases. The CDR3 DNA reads TGTGCCAGCAGTACCCCACAGGGAAAGGGCCCCTACGAGCAGTACTTC. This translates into CASSTPQGKGPYEQYF.